This TCR beta chain was identified during a study of radiotherapy plus CTLA-4 blockade in lung cancer. A remark on this clone: Its matching antigen is unknown. At the DNA level, this CDR3 is encoded by other sequences in the same sample as well.

Germline CDR1 is SGHRS and CDR2 is YFSETQ. The length of the CDR3 is 16 residues. J lost 0 bases, V lost 4 bases, and 8 bases had no gene match. Only in-frame clones appear in the TCRdb table, and some are missing; sequencing was by immunoSEQ multiplex PCR. Among approximately 76,000 clones, 78% were seen once, and the ten largest hold 4%. The study's findings and limits: Early blood T cell clone dynamics, with interferon-beta, were reported to best predict response. Among blood TCR repertoires after radiotherapy plus ipilimumab, tumor-derived clones expanded.

Sequences were derived from peripheral blood, sampled from a patient treated with radiotherapy plus ipilimumab. The source of this sequence is a human donor with non-small cell lung cancer who had a partial response to radiotherapy plus ipilimumab. Some clones in this sample may be carry-over from other donors' samples. The chain is built from TRBV5-1 and TRBJ1-1; 8 bases fit TRBD1. DNA for the CDR3: TGCGCCAGCAGCCTGGGAGGGACAGGACTGAACACTGAAGCTTTCTTT. This translates into CASSLGGTGLNTEAFF.